The 20 T cell receptor beta chains given below trace back to one sample, sequenced in a study of shared clonotypes between healthy human individuals. The method was immunoSEQ multiplex PCR; TCRdb's version includes in-frame clones alone and lacks a portion of them. The data show some 2 million clones, about 95% seen once. Selected positively for CCR7 and CD45RO-negative, naive CD8 cells excluded terminally differentiated effector memory CD45RA+ cells. The sample consisted of naive CD8+ T cells sorted from blood. Receptors were obtained from a man between 18 and 35 years old in good health.

This clone came up once. The J gene is TRBJ1-2, the V gene TRBV28; TRBD1 aligns across 11 bases. The CDR3 loop spans 15 amino acids. V shed 2 bases and J 2 bases; nucleotides not matched to a gene: 1. The germline V gene has CDR1 MDHEN and CDR2 SYDVKM. The CDR3 loop reads CASSLGQGANYGYTF. The CDR3 nucleotides are TGTGCCAGCAGTTTAGGACAGGGGGCGAACTATGGCTACACCTTC.

V gene TRBV28 combines with J gene TRBJ2-1; a possible D gene is TRBD2 (6 bases). V lost 8 bases and J lost 9, with 14 bases in between. In germline, CDR1 is MDHEN, CDR2 SYDVKM. CDR3 size: 12 residues. The CDR3 nucleotides are TGTGCCAGCTCAGGAGGGGTAGGTGAGCAGTTCTTC. Translated: CASSGGVGEQFF.

The chain has TRBV4-3 and TRBJ2-3; no clear D. Germline values: CDR1 LGHNA, CDR2 YSLEER. V lost 1 base to trimming and J lost 3 bases, with 5 bases between them. The CDR3 runs to 13 residues. CDR3 coding DNA: TGCGCCAGCAGCCAAGGAGAGACAGATACGCAGTATTTT. Translation gives CASSQGETDTQYF.

This rearrangement joins TRBV6-6 to TRBJ2-7; TRBD1 is a possible D gene (6 bases). Germline V gives CDR1 MNHNY, CDR2 SVGAGI (reference sequence). This CDR3 is built from 14 residues. The V end lost 6 bases, the J end lost 1 base, and 13 bases lay between the germline ends. The CDR3 region is CASSPQGPSYEQYF. The CDR3 DNA reads TGTGCCAGCAGCCCACAGGGTCCGTCCTACGAGCAGTACTTC.

This clone was detected only a few times. Other DNA sequences in this sample translate to the same CDR3. As DNA, the CDR3 is TGCGCCAGCAGCCCCTCGGGGACCGGGGAGCTGTTTTTT. Translation: CASSPSGTGELFF. This rearrangement joins TRBV4-1 to TRBJ2-2, with D perhaps TRBD2 (5 bases). This CDR3 is 13 amino acids long. Deletions cut 4 bases from V and 5 bases from J, with 8 bases between. In germline, CDR1 is MGHRA, CDR2 YSYEKL.

The chain has TRBV5-6 and TRBJ1-1; maybe TRBD1 (5 bases). This CDR3 spans 14 amino acids. CDR1 and CDR2 (germline): SGHDT, YYEEEE. V dropped 3 bases and J dropped 1 base, with 10 bases sitting between them. The CDR3 loop is CASSSSTGNTEAFF. CDR3 nucleotides: TGTGCCAGCAGCTCCTCAACAGGGAACACTGAAGCTTTCTTT. The complete variable domain, with remaining parts taken from reference TRBV5-6 and TRBJ1-1, reads DAGVTQSPTHLIKTRGQQVTLRCSPKSGHDTVSWYQQALGQGPQFIFQYYEEEERQRGNFPDRFSGHQFPNYSSELNVNALLLGDSALYLCASSSSTGNTEAFFGQGTRLTVV.

The chain couples TRBV19 to TRBJ2-3; 7 bases match TRBD2. V shed 10 bases, J shed 2 bases, and the junction held 9 bases outside the gene matches. CDR1 and CDR2 from the germline V gene are LNHDA and SQIVND (reference sequence). The CDR3 covers 14 residues. CDR3 DNA sequence: TGTGCCACCAGGGAGGGATCCCCCACAGATACGCAGTATTTT. This translates into CATREGSPTDTQYF. Using reference TRBV19 and TRBJ2-3 for the parts outside the CDR3, the full variable domain is DGGITQSPKYLFRKEGQNVTLSCEQNLNHDAMYWYRQDPGQGLRLIYYSQIVNDFQKGDIAEGYSVSREKKESFPLTVTSAQKNPTAFYLCATREGSPTDTQYFGPGTRLTVL.

This rearrangement joins TRBV28 to TRBJ2-3, with D possibly matching TRBD2 (5 bases). Germline lookup yields CDR1 MDHEN and CDR2 SYDVKM. CDR3 length equals 16 residues. Trimming removed 3 bases from V and 4 bases from J, with 17 bases in between. CDR3 sequence reads: CASSLVPNGEADTQYF. Here the CDR3 DNA reads TGTGCCAGCAGTTTGGTCCCGAACGGGGAAGCAGATACGCAGTATTTT.

The CDR3 region is CASSPPGSTGELFF. The CDR3 DNA reads TGTGCCAGCAGCCCCCCTGGCAGCACCGGGGAGCTGTTTTTT. V usage is TRBV7-9 and J usage is TRBJ2-2; D unresolved. Germline V gives CDR1 SEHNR, CDR2 FQNEAQ (reference sequence). CDR3 length equals 14 residues. Between the trimmed V and J ends, which lost 5 bases and 4 bases, there was a span of 11 bases.

The genes are TRBV19 and TRBJ1-1; TRBD1 might be the D (6 bases). The ends were cut back, 7 bases at V and 8 bases at J, with 14 bases in the middle. Germline CDR1 is LNHDA and CDR2 is SQIVND (reference sequence). The CDR3 has 12 amino acids. CDR3 sequence: CASTTGALEAFF. DNA of the CDR3: TGTGCCAGTACCACGGGGGCTCTAGAAGCTTTCTTT.

This chain connects TRBV6-5 to TRBJ2-5; D is ambiguous. Germline CDR1 MNHEY, CDR2 SVGAGI. The CDR3 sequence is 13 residues long. V was pared by 0 bases and J by 5 bases, with 7 bases between. The CDR3 nucleotides are TGTGCCAGCAGTTACTCGGTAACGGAGACCCAGTACTTC. As protein: CASSYSVTETQYF.

This clone has just one count. The chain carries TRBV13 and TRBJ1-2; 10 nucleotides align to TRBD1. The junction had 3 bases not matched to a gene; V was cut back by 4 bases and J by 4 bases. Germline loops: CDR1 PRHDT, CDR2 FYEKMQ (reference sequence). This CDR3 spans 14 amino acids. CDR3: CASSSGQGSYGYTF. The CDR3 nucleotides read TGTGCCAGCAGCTCGGGACAGGGGAGCTATGGCTACACCTTC.

The chain employs TRBV9 and TRBJ2-7, with D perhaps matching TRBD2 (6 bases). V was pared by 4 bases and J by 3 bases, with 14 bases between. The CDR3 covers 14 residues. The germline V gene has CDR1 SGDLS and CDR2 YYNGEE. In DNA form, the CDR3 reads TGTGCCAGCAGCCCGTGGGGGGAAAACTACGAGCAGTACTTC. Amino acid sequence: CASSPWGENYEQYF.

The V and J genes are TRBV25-1 and TRBJ2-7, with D possibly matching TRBD2 (6 bases). In germline, CDR1 is MGHDK, CDR2 SYGVNS. There are 12 residues in the CDR3. Trimming took off 7 bases at V and 7 bases at J, with 14 bases between the two ends. CDR3 amino acids: CASIGPGGEQYF. CDR3 coding DNA: TGTGCCAGCATAGGACCAGGAGGGGAGCAGTACTTC.

The DNA of the CDR3 is TGCAGCGTGGTCGACACCTATGGCTACACCTTC. Its translation is CSVVDTYGYTF. This rearrangement joins TRBV29-1 to TRBJ1-2; D remains ambiguous. With 6 bases removed from V and 4 bases from J, the gap between germline ends came to 9 bases. From germline, CDR1 is SQVTM and CDR2 ANQGSEA. The CDR3 contains 11 residues.

The V gene is TRBV5-1, the J gene TRBJ1-2; D gene unclear. Germline V gene data show CDR1 as SGHRS and CDR2 as YFSETQ. The V gene lost 0 bases and the J gene lost 6 bases, with 12 bases spanning the gap. The CDR3 spans 14 residues. The CDR3 loop reads CASSLDPRRDGYTF. The CDR3 DNA follows: TGCGCCAGCAGCTTGGACCCCAGGAGGGATGGCTACACCTTC.

V usage is TRBV4-1 and J usage is TRBJ1-1; D uncertain. The CDR3 runs 14 residues. V lost 6 bases and J lost 1, with 12 bases in between. The germline gives CDR1 MGHRA, CDR2 YSYEKL. Here the CDR3 reads CASSREAANTEAFF. DNA of the CDR3: TGCGCCAGCAGTCGGGAGGCAGCGAACACTGAAGCTTTCTTT.

The chain recombines TRBV5-1 with TRBJ1-1; unclear D gene. The CDR3 has 13 residues. V was shortened by 4 bases and J by 4 bases, with 11 bases between the two germline ends. Per the germline V gene, CDR1 is SGHRS and CDR2 is YFSETQ. The CDR3 DNA reads TGCGCCAGCAGCCTAAGACACTCCACTGAAGCTTTCTTT. This translates into CASSLRHSTEAFF. The full variable domain, rest sourced from reference TRBV5-1 and TRBJ1-1, is KAGVTQTPRYLIKTRGQQVTLSCSPISGHRSVSWYQQTPGQGLQFLFEYFSETQRNKGNFPGRFSGRQFSNSRSEMNVSTLELGDSALYLCASSLRHSTEAFFGQGTRLTVV.

The rearrangement links TRBV14 to TRBJ1-3; D call uncertain. In germline, CDR1 is SGHDN, CDR2 FVKESK. The CDR3 loop spans 19 amino acids. Deletions cut 0 bases from V and 0 bases from J, with 18 bases between. The CDR3 is CASSQDSQLLWGSGNTIYF. In DNA form, the CDR3 reads TGTGCCAGCAGCCAAGACTCCCAGCTTCTCTGGGGCTCTGGAAACACCATATATTTT.

The chain joins TRBV18 to TRBJ2-2; D unclear. Germline CDR1 is KGHSH and CDR2 is LQKENI. V was cut by 2 bases and J by 7 bases, with 8 bases left in between. The CDR3 totals 13 residues. CDR3 sequence (DNA): TGTGCCAGCTCACCAGGTCCCTTCGGGGAGCTGTTTTTT. Protein product: CASSPGPFGELFF.